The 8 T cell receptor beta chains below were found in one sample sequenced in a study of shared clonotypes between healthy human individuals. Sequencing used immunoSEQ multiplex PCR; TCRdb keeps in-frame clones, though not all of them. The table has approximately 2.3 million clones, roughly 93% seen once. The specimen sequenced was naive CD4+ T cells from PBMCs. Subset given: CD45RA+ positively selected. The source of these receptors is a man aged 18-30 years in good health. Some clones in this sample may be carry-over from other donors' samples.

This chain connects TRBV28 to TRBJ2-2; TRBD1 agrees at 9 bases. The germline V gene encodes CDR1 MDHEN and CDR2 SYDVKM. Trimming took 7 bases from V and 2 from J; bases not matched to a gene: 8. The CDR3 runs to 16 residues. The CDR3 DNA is TGTGCCAGCACCCCCGGGGGACAGGGAAACACCGGGGAGCTGTTTTTT. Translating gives CASTPGGQGNTGELFF.

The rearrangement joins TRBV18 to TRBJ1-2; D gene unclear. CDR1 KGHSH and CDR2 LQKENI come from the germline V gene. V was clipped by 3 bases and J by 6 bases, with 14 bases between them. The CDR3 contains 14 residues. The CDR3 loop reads CASSPLTLGDGYTF. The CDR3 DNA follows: TGTGCCAGCTCACCCCTCACCCTTGGCGATGGCTACACCTTC.

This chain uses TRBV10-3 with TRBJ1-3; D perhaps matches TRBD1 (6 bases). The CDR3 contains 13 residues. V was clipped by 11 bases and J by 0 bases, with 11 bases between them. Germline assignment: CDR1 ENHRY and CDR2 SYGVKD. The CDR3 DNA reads TGTGCCTCCACAGGGAGCTCTGGAAACACCATATATTTT. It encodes CASTGSSGNTIYF.

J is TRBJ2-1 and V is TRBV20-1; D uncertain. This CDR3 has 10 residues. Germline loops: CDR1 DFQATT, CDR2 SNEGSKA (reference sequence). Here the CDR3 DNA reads TGCATGGGAACGGGCAATGAGCAGTTCTTC. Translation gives CMGTGNEQFF.

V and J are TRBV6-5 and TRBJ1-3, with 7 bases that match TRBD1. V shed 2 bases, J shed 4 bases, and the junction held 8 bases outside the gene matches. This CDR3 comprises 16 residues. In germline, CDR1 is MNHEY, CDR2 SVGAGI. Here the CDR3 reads CASSYRGGPAGNTIYF. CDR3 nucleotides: TGTGCCAGCAGTTACAGAGGGGGCCCCGCGGGAAACACCATATATTTT.

The CDR3 coding sequence is TGTGCCAGCAGCCGGGACCGCACAGATACGCAGTATTTT. Amino acids: CASSRDRTDTQYF. The chain carries TRBV7-2 and TRBJ2-3, with D tentatively TRBD1 or TRBD2 (5 bases each). The CDR3 consists of 13 residues. V lost 5 bases to trimming and J lost 1 base, with 7 bases between them. CDR1 is SGHTA, CDR2 FQGNSA, per germline. The full variable domain, its missing parts supplied by reference TRBV7-2 and TRBJ2-3, is GAGVSQSPSNKVTEKGKDVELRCDPISGHTALYWYRQSLGQGLEFLIYFQGNSAPDKSGLPSDRFSAERTGGSVSTLTIQRTQQEDSAVYLCASSRDRTDTQYFGPGTRLTVL.

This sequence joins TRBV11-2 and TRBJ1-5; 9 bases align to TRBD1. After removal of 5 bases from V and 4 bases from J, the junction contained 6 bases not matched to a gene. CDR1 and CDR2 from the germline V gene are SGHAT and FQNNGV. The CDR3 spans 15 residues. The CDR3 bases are TGTGCCAGCAGCCTTCGGACAGGGGATAATCAGCCCCAGCATTTT. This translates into CASSLRTGDNQPQHF.

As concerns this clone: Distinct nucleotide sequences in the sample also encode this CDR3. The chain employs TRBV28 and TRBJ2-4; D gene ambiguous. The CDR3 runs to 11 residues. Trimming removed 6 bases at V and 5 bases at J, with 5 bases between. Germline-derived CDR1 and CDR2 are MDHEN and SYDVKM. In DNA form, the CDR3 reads TGTGCCAGCAGCCTAGAAAACATTCAGTACTTC. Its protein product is CASSLENIQYF.